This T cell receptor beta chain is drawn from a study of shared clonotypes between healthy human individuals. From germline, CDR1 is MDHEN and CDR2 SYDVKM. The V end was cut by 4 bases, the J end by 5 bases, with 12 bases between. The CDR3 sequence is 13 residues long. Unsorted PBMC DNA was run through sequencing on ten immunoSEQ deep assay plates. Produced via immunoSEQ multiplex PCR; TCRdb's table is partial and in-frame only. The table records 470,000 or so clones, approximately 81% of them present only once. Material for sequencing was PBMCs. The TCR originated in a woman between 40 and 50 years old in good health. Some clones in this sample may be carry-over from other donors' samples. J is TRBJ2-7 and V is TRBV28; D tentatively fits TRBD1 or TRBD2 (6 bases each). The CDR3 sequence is CASSSPGAHEQYF. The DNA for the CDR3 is TGTGCCAGCAGTTCTCCGGGGGCCCACGAGCAGTACTTC.